This TCR beta chain appears in the sequencing data of a study of HIV-infected patients and healthy controls. Trimming shortened V by 4 bases and J by 1 base, and 7 bases separated the two germline ends. Germline assignment: CDR1 MNHEY and CDR2 SVGEGT. The CDR3 is 13 residues long. Alpha and beta constant-region primers primed reverse transcription of about 500 ng RNA. Using multiplexing indices, alpha and beta chain libraries were generated apart by chain-specific third strand synthesis. In TCRdb, the 5' RACE reads were re-called with MiXCR into one record per CDR3 protein. This table has around 13,000 distinct CDR3 sequences, roughly 9.9% appearing once. This clonotype was picked up many times. Whole blood was used without fractionation, so all unsorted peripheral T cells were included.

The V and J genes are TRBV6-2 or TRBV6-3 and TRBJ1-1; D ambiguous. The sample was blood. The receptor was derived from an adult in good health. The CDR3 sequence is CASSSNRNTEAFF. The CDR3, as DNA: TGTGCCAGCAGTTCCAACAGGAACACTGAAGCTTTCTTT.